The present T cell receptor (beta chain) was sequenced within a study of OX40 agonist ivuxolimab in advanced cancers. Context from the whole study: The costimulatory receptor OX40 (CD134) was targeted by ivuxolimab, a fully human IgG2 agonistic monoclonal antibody. Intravenous ivuxolimab was administered to patients every 2 weeks at six dose levels: 0.01, 0.1, 0.3, 1.5, 3 and 10 mg/kg. Of the roughly 53 patients in dose escalation, about 20 had hepatocellular carcinoma, roughly 15 had melanoma, 9 had renal cell carcinoma and 9 had head and neck cancer. In the dose-escalation cohort, roughly 80% of patients were male, and the mean age was approximately 60 years, with a range of about 20 to 79. Patients were allowed to have had prior anti-PD-1, anti-PD-L1 or anti-CTLA-4 therapy, and approximately 41% of the dose-escalation patients had previously received checkpoint inhibitors. Partial responses were achieved by three dose-escalation patients, of whom one had hepatocellular carcinoma and two had cutaneous melanoma. Peripheral TCRbeta sequencing was intended to test whether TCR sequence diversity was altered and clonal T-cell expansion was caused by ivuxolimab. The paper describes the monotherapy dose-escalation part (N of about 50 patients) of the phase I trial of ivuxolimab.

Patients with autoimmune disease history or receiving systemic immunosuppression were excluded from the trial. Peripheral blood for TCR sequencing was collected from all dose cohorts at baseline, on cycle 4 day 1, and on cycle 7 day 1. The samples were drawn from a first-in-human, open-label, multicenter phase I dose-escalation trial of ivuxolimab. Adults with locally advanced or metastatic melanoma, renal cell carcinoma, hepatocellular carcinoma or head and neck squamous cell carcinoma were enrolled in the trial. Before TCR sequencing, CD4+ T cells and CD8+ T cells from peripheral blood were sorted into separate populations. In the case of this clone: Its target antigen remains unknown. No base quality values were provided; no much bigger clone lies one nucleotide off.

The cysteine opens and the phenylalanine closes a CDR3 of 14 amino acids. This entry keeps only the CDR3 DNA: 42 bases, framed from base 1. CDR1 and CDR2, per the germline V gene, are LGHNA and YSLEER. V is clipped by 0 bases and J by 2 bases, and the sequence between their germline boundaries is 7 bases long. Broad study findings and their caveats: On average, CD8+ T cells showed more expanded clones than CD4+ T cells after ivuxolimab. Low levels of normalized T-cell clonal expansion were also seen in some patients who did not respond. At doses of 0.1 to 3.0 mg/kg, clonal expansion of both CD4+ and CD8+ T cells in blood was seen between baseline and week 6. In the 0.1-3.0 mg/kg groups, partial responders were among the patients with the lowest normalized peripheral clonal expansion, particularly in CD8+ T cells. The antigen specificity of the peripheral T cells that underwent clonal expansion was not determined.

To sequence the TCRbeta CDR3 region, genomic DNA was isolated from the sorted cells. The immunoSEQ Assay was used to sequence the TCRbeta CDR3 regions. The immuneACCESS repertoire file appears here via TCRdb, limited to in-frame rearrangements. These files lack a portion of the clones; in checked studies, under half of the deficit traces to unresolved V genes, and the cause of the others is not known. The sample table contains some 66,000 clones; only one count was recorded for roughly 84% of them. Of the sample, 0.3% to 0.4% falls within the top ten clones. This chain is built from TRBV4-3 and TRBJ2-5, and the D gene may be TRBD2, 6 bases matching. The material was CD4+ or CD8+ T cells sorted from blood, obtained in a trial of the OX40 agonist ivuxolimab. This TCR was recovered from an adult with an advanced solid tumor such as melanoma, head and neck, liver or kidney cancer. The CDR3 has the sequence CASSQEAGQETQYF. The DNA is TGCGCCAGCAGCCAAGAGGCGGGACAAGAGACCCAGTACTTC.